A selection of T cell receptor beta chains follows, all from one sample in a study of blood T cell repertoires in COVID-19. Sequenced by immunoSEQ multiplex PCR; TCRdb stores in-frame clones only, minus some. Seen here are 500,000 or so clones, 87% observed once, and the top ten hold approximately 0.7%. Sequencing was done on a sample of PBMCs or T cells enriched from blood (not recorded which). Every receptor here comes from a woman aged 18-30 years who had recovered from COVID-19. Both conserved end residues are trimmed from each CDR3. Each record gives: V gene, clone size, CDR3 protein. Rows may omit the clone size; those that give it use once, few, many or a size class.

TRBV20-1 | . | SAPSRDGYT
TRBV5-1 | . | ASSLIRGDYGYT
TRBV3-1/TRBV3-2 | . | ASSQGGLYGYT
TRBV19 | . | ASSVTGVNQPQH
TRBV2 | few | ASSERGQISSKLF
TRBV18 | . | ASSQGRGQETQY
TRBV7-6 | . | ASSDFPGQGNEQY
TRBV12-3/TRBV12-4 | . | ASSRATRETQY
TRBV28 | . | ASSLWGRVGSVGNQPQH
TRBV9 | once | ASSFRTGTQETQY
TRBV10-3 | . | AIRADVSYEQY
TRBV6-5 | . | ASSSSYSGNTIY
TRBV28 | . | ASSPPRGEENYGYT
TRBV11-1 | . | ASSPRETNEKLF
TRBV5-1 | . | ASSWDSTLGGYT
TRBV25-1 | . | ASSATGQVLEAF
TRBV5-8 | . | ASSPWSPSSGQETQY
TRBV7-9 | . | ASNLGTGGAAGYT
TRBV19 | . | ATAQGEQY
TRBV6-5 | . | ASTTGQRNYGYT
TRBV27 | . | ASSLTQGFGNYGYT
TRBV28 | . | ASSLRGAGGNEKLF
TRBV28 | . | ASRRPQGTEAF
TRBV20-1 | . | SAPNRDGYT
TRBV6-5 | . | ASKRVQGNTEAF
TRBV6-5 | . | ASTGGGGQETQY
TRBV29-1 | . | SADRGFGETQY